This TCR beta chain was obtained from a study of T cells after yellow fever vaccination. Study-level points and caveats: Clonotypes shared by both compartments, CD4 and CD8, made up a small share. Primary-vaccination clones mostly resurfaced post-booster (about 95% CD4, roughly 90% CD8).

Template switching with 5'RACE generated the TCR cDNA and added a universal primer site and UMIs. TCRdb re-derived calls from the 5' RACE reads in MiXCR, one entry per CDR3 protein. The sample has 550,000 to 750,000 distinct CDR3 sequences, roughly 12% seen once. This clonotype was detected a few times. What it recognizes is unknown. The trim removed 7 bases at V and 9 bases at J, leaving 5 bases unmatched. Germline V lookup: CDR1 MNHEY, CDR2 SVGAGI. This CDR3 spans 13 amino acids. This TCR was sampled from a man aged 30 to 39 who received the YFV17D yellow fever vaccine. The rearrangement joins TRBV6-5 to TRBJ2-1; 11 nucleotides align to TRBD2. The sample consisted of PBMCs, taken on the day of the yellow fever booster vaccination. The chain's CDR3 is CASMSLAGVEQFF. In DNA form, the CDR3 reads TGTGCCAGCATGTCACTAGCGGGAGTTGAGCAGTTCTTC.